This T cell receptor (beta chain) came from a study of control samples from healthy donors and cancer patients. Profiled with immunoSEQ multiplex PCR; TCRdb holds only in-frame clones, not every one. The sample yields 85,000 to 110,000 clones, around nine tenths seen once. V lost 5 bases and J lost 3; bases outside the gene matches: 4. CDR1 is LNHNV, CDR2 YYDKDF, per germline (reference sequence). The CDR3 is made up of 15 amino acids. The receptor's source is a man aged 60 to 75 with lung cancer. Specimen: PBMCs. The rearrangement joins TRBV15 to TRBJ2-5, with 12 nucleotides matching TRBD2. This CDR3 is CATSDRLAGEETQYF. CDR3 nucleotide sequence: TGTGCCACCAGCGATCGACTAGCGGGAGAAGAGACCCAGTACTTC.